A selection of T cell receptor beta chains follows, all from one sample in a study of identical twins. TCRdb reprocessed the 5' RACE reads with MiXCR, giving one entry per CDR3 protein. Of about 690,000 distinct CDR3 sequences listed, roughly 20% were seen once; the top ten hold roughly 4%. The sample was also reused in another study, on T cells expressing NK-cell markers.

The sequencing input was PBMCs. These receptors came from a woman aged 18-35 years in good health. Each CDR3 is given with its conserved first and last residue. A D gene is named only where the DNA matches it firmly. Expanded clones get a size class; other rows say once, few or many, or leave the size out.

v_gene	abundance	j_gene	d_gene	CDR3nt	CDR3aa
TRBV10-3	few	TRBJ2-3	.	TGTGCCATCAGTGAGTCCGGCATCGCGCAGTATTTT	CAISESGIAQYF
TRBV5-1	few	TRBJ2-1	TRBD2	TGCGCCAGCAGCCGAGGATTAGCGGGGGGGCAAGATGAGCAGTTCTTC	CASSRGLAGGQDEQFF
TRBV5-1	few	TRBJ2-7	.	TGCGCCAGCAGCTTGGAACAAGGCGGGGGCACCTACGAGCAGTACTTC	CASSLEQGGGTYEQYF
TRBV18	.	TRBJ2-5	TRBD1	TGTGCCAGCTCACCTTGGACAGGGGAGGGAGAGACCCAGTACTTC	CASSPWTGEGETQYF
TRBV5-6	few	TRBJ1-2	.	TGTGCCAGCAGCCACCGACGGGACGCCGGGGGCTACACCTTC	CASSHRRDAGGYTF
TRBV24-1	.	TRBJ2-2	.	TGTGCCACAAGGGTGGGGGGGCGCTCGAACGGGGAGCTGTTTTTT	CATRVGGRSNGELFF
TRBV7-2	few	TRBJ1-5	.	TGTGCCAGCAGCTTAGGCCGAGGTAGCAATCAGCCCCAGCATTTT	CASSLGRGSNQPQHF
TRBV6-2/TRBV6-3	.	TRBJ2-2	.	TGTGCCAGCAGTTACGTAGTAGGGCAACCGAACACCGGGGAGCTGTTTTTT	CASSYVVGQPNTGELFF
TRBV7-8	.	TRBJ1-2	.	TGTGCCAGCAGCTTAACCCCAGGCTACACCTTC	CASSLTPGYTF
TRBV12-3/TRBV12-4	once	TRBJ2-1	TRBD1	TGTGCCAGCAGTTCGGACAGGGTCGGGAATGAGCAGTTCTTC	CASSSDRVGNEQFF
TRBV13	few	TRBJ2-2	TRBD2	TGTGCCAGCAGCTTAGACCCCGGGAGGTGGACCGGGGAGCTGTTTTTT	CASSLDPGRWTGELFF
TRBV4-2	.	TRBJ2-7	.	TGTGCCAGCAGCCAAGAGCTGCATTTGTACGAGCAGTACTTC	CASSQELHLYEQYF
TRBV11-3	.	TRBJ2-2	.	TGTGCCAGCAGCCCGAGGGGCGGAAACACCGGGGAGCTGTTTTTT	CASSPRGGNTGELFF
TRBV20-1	few	TRBJ2-2	TRBD2	TGCAGTGCTAGAATCCGCGGGAGTACCGGGGAGCTGTTTTTT	CSARIRGSTGELFF
TRBV27	few	TRBJ2-1	.	TGTGCCAGCGCGGGACTCAATGAGCAGTTCTTC	CASAGLNEQFF
TRBV7-2	.	TRBJ2-7	.	TGTGCCAGCAGCTTAGGGGGGCGCCTCTACGAGCAGTACTTC	CASSLGGRLYEQYF
TRBV12-3/TRBV12-4	few	TRBJ2-2	.	TGTGCCATGGGCGCCGGGGAGCTGTTTTTT	CAMGAGELFF
TRBV29-1	.	TRBJ2-3	TRBD2	TGCAGCGTTGTTAGCGGGGGCGTCACAGATACGCAGTATTTT	CSVVSGGVTDTQYF
TRBV20-1	.	TRBJ2-5	.	TGCAGTGCCAGCGGGTGGGGGCTCCAGGTTAGGGAGACCCAGTACTTC	CSASGWGLQVRETQYF
TRBV6-1	.	TRBJ1-4	.	TGTGCCAGCAGCGTACAGGGAGAAGTTGGCGAACTGTTTTTT	CASSVQGEVGELFF
TRBV12-3/TRBV12-4	.	TRBJ2-1	TRBD2	TGTGCCAGCAGCTATACTAGCGGGGGGGACAATGAGCAGTTCTTC	CASSYTSGGDNEQFF
TRBV12-3/TRBV12-4	few	TRBJ2-1	.	TGTGCCAGCATCCAAAGGCCGGTCAATGAGCAGTTCTTC	CASIQRPVNEQFF
TRBV10-1	.	TRBJ2-2	TRBD2	TGCGCCAGCAGTGAGATGGCGGGGGGGCCCGGGGAGCTGTTTTTT	CASSEMAGGPGELFF
TRBV20-1	.	TRBJ1-5	TRBD1	TGCAGTGCGAGGACAGGAAATATGCCCCAGCATTTT	CSARTGNMPQHF
TRBV7-2	.	TRBJ1-2	TRBD1	TGTGCCAGCAGCTTAGCCACCGGGACAGTTAGTTATGGCTACACCTTC	CASSLATGTVSYGYTF
TRBV2	few	TRBJ2-5	.	TGTGCCAGCAGGGGCTATTTCGGGGGATCAGAGACCCAGTACTTC	CASRGYFGGSETQYF
TRBV7-9	.	TRBJ2-7	TRBD2	TGTGCCAGCAGCAAACTAGCGGACTCTAAAGAGCAGTACTTC	CASSKLADSKEQYF
TRBV6-1	.	TRBJ1-1	.	TGTGCCAGCAGTAGATCTTCCGGGAACACTGAAGCTTTCTTT	CASSRSSGNTEAFF
TRBV5-4	.	TRBJ2-1	.	TGTGCCAGCAGCTTGATCCCCGTGTATGAGCAGTTCTTC	CASSLIPVYEQFF